This T cell receptor beta chain is from a study of early stage breast cancer tumors. Looking at the study overall: Around 10-fold was the mean read coverage per sample. Study results and caveats: Compared with adjacent normal breast tissue, tumors showed 2 to 2.5-fold greater T cell density and higher clonality. Comparing each tissue with blood distinguished tumor from normal in most of the 16 patients.

Each sample had two DNA replicates, roughly 0.5 ug blood or around 1.6 ug tissue. Profiled with immunoSEQ multiplex PCR; TCRdb holds only in-frame clones, not every one. The sample shows 25,000 to 35,000 clones, approximately 84% of them seen only once. Comments on this clone: The antigen remains undetermined.

The receptor's source is a person in their fifties with breast cancer. Sequenced: blood.

CDR3 bases: TGTGCCAGTAGTAAAGGGGGCAGGGGAAAGGTCAATCAGCCCCAGCATTTT. This codes for CASSKGGRGKVNQPQHF. V usage is TRBV19 and J usage is TRBJ1-5, with 7 bases that match TRBD1. Germline lookup yields CDR1 LNHDA and CDR2 SQIVND (reference sequence). This CDR3 spans 17 amino acids. J lost 3 bases, V lost 4 bases, and 12 bases had no gene match.